This section outlines one TCR beta chain sequence together with its context. There is no known antigen for this receptor. No base qualities exist here, and no much larger clone lies one base off it. The donors were healthy, HIV-negative adults with no recently reported acute infections or vaccinations. Every donor was a Caucasian adult living in Nashville, Tennessee, USA. CD4+ T cells were enriched by magnetic negative selection, after which naive cells were positively selected on CD45RA and the negative fraction was taken as the memory subset. After blood collection by leukapheresis, PBMCs were isolated using Ficoll-Histopaque density gradient centrifugation and then cryopreserved in the vapor phase of liquid nitrogen. Analytical flow cytometry was used to check the purity and quantity of each magnetically sorted T cell population. Genomic DNA was isolated from every sorted fraction and measured by UV absorbance on a Nanodrop 2000c.

The sample is drawn from a study of shared clonotypes between healthy human individuals (dated by TCRdb to the early 2020s). About the study as a whole: A few men and a couple of women, aged 18 to 49 years, made up the cohort. To increase sequencing depth and limit assay-specific biases, different laboratories used diverse techniques to prepare libraries and sequence TCR repertoires. For each donor, CD4 naive and CD4 memory were each run on three plates, CD8 naive on two plates, and CD8 memory on one plate. Per donor, leukapheresis produced somewhere between about 0.94 and 8.9 billion PBMCs. The study deeply sequenced blood TCR repertoires of several healthy adults to estimate repertoire size and the extent of clonotype sharing between individuals.

V loses 5 bases, J loses 0 bases, and the germline ends lie 10 bases apart. For CDR1 and CDR2, the germline V gene (reference sequence) lists SGHAT and FQDESV. Counted from cysteine to phenylalanine, this CDR3 has 15 amino acids. Only CDR3 DNA is held: 45 bases, read in frame from base 1. Using the deep immunoSEQ assay, multiplex PCR amplified TCR CDR3 regions from genomic DNA. Extracted genomic DNA from each cell subset was spread evenly across all wells of several immunoSEQ 96-well plates, with each plate serving as a replicate. For sorted subsets, each replicate PCR was loaded with 200 ng genomic DNA, equivalent to 25,000 to 30,000 T cell genomes. The purified libraries were quantified using a Qubit 3.0 fluorometer, sized with a Bioanalyzer 2100, and then quantified again using the KAPA Library Quantification kit. Every immunoSEQ 96-well plate was sequenced on a dedicated single-read 150-cycle Illumina NextSeq 550 flow cell. Per the original workflow: The immunoSEQ output contained only junctional sequences without quality scores, so filtering could not match that applied to full-length reads. To assign V/J genes and CDR3, sequences were annotated against IMGT germline references using PyIR, a Python wrapper for IgBLAST v1.9. Reads with weak V/J assignments (E-value above 1e-6), missing CDR3, stop codons, out-of-frame junctions, or ambiguous translated residues were removed. A V3J clonotype was defined by an identical inferred V gene, J gene, and CDR3 amino acid sequence. Percentage overlap between repertoires was calculated by dividing the number of shared unique clonotypes by the size of the smaller repertoire. RTK rarefaction, the Chao1 estimator, and Recon v2.1 estimates of unobserved clonotypes were used to assess repertoire richness. Generation probabilities were computed with OLGA for all TCRbeta clonotypes obtained by the gDNA method from four donors. TCRdb holds this immuneACCESS table with in-frame rearrangements only. Some clones are missing; in checked studies, unresolved V genes explain under half, and the rest has no known cause. V and J calls and clone size are as listed in that table; D and trimming were resolved from the DNA. The sample contains 2.5 million or so clones, approximately 90% of them found a single time. The ten largest make up over 0.12% of the sample.

On the study overall, not on this receptor specifically: Larger estimated clonotype richness was generally found for naive subsets than for memory subsets. Even with the large sequencing depth, rarefaction of the sorted-subset datasets indicated that sequencing was incomplete. Pairwise subsampling indicated that sequencing depth was expected to affect the degree of clonotype sharing among donors. Roughly 5.2% of naive CD4, roughly 3.6% of naive CD8, 2% to 2.5% of memory CD4, and roughly 0.4% of memory CD8 clonotypes were shared across several donors. Only blood was sampled, and tissue TCR repertoires likely differ from those in blood. The genetic and exposure-history diversity represented was limited by the small number of donors. Higher generation probabilities were observed for clonotypes shared by all four sorted-subset donors than for non-shared clonotypes.

This sequence originates from a man between 18 and 35 years old in good health. The sample was naive CD4+ T cells sorted from blood. The intended sense of this specimen's cell subset or site label: CD45RA+ positively selected. The chain is made from TRBV11-1 and TRBJ1-4; the D gene is perhaps TRBD1, from 5 matching bases. This receptor carries the CDR3 CASSVRQSTNEKLFF. The DNA sequence is TGTGCCAGCAGCGTCCGACAGTCAACTAATGAAAAACTGTTTTTT. Extended through the reference TRBV11-1 and TRBJ1-4 proteins, this CDR3 yields the full variable domain: EAEVAQSPRYKITEKSQAVAFWCDPISGHATLYWYRQILGQGPELLVQFQDESVVDDSQLPKDRFSAERLKGVDSTLKIQPAELGDSAMYLCASSVRQSTNEKLFFGSGTQLSVL.